This TCR beta chain originates from a study of T cell responses to AZD1222 COVID-19 vaccine. Study in general: Pooled samples include second doses given at about 4 or 12 weeks.

The protocol was immunoSEQ multiplex PCR, while the TCRdb copy is restricted to in-frame clones and leaves out a portion. The data show about 120,000 clones, roughly 85% seen once. Germline trimming cut 4 bases from V and 2 bases from J; bases unmatched to any gene: 11. Germline V lookup: CDR1 SGDLS, CDR2 YYNGEE. The CDR3 runs to 19 residues. The chain recombines TRBV9 with TRBJ2-5; 16 nucleotides line up with TRBD2. The sequencing used peripheral blood, collected on day 0 of AZD1222 vaccination. The TCR sequence derives from an adult in good health. This CDR3 reads CASSTRGTSGGALQETQYF. CDR3 coding DNA: TGTGCCAGCAGCACCAGAGGGACTAGCGGGGGGGCTTTACAAGAGACCCAGTACTTC.